The 9 T cell receptor beta chains below come from one sample, sequenced in a study of cytomegalovirus exposure and HLA in healthy donors. PCR was performed using 60 Vbeta and 13 Jbeta primers. Sequenced by immunoSEQ multiplex PCR; TCRdb stores in-frame clones only, minus some. There are about 110,000 clones in the sample; roughly 82% occur only once, and approximately 2.5% lies in the top ten. Sequencing input: PBMCs. Receptors were obtained from a man between 25 and 39 years old in good health and CMV-seropositive.

This chain connects TRBV5-8 to TRBJ2-7; 10 bases line up with TRBD2. V was clipped by 1 base and J by 0 bases; unmatched bases: 7. This CDR3 is 17 amino acids long. The V gene's germline CDR1 is SGHTS and CDR2 YDEGEE. The CDR3 spells CASSLYLAGDTSYEQYF. In nucleotides, the CDR3 is TGTGCCAGCAGCTTGTATCTAGCGGGGGATACCTCCTACGAGCAGTACTTC.

There are a few counts of this clone. The CDR3 here is CASSRGWAPGELFF. The DNA for the CDR3 is TGTGCCAGCAGCCGGGGGTGGGCCCCCGGGGAGCTGTTTTTT. This chain uses TRBV11-3 with TRBJ2-2, with a weak D call TRBD2 (6 bases). CDR1 and CDR2 (germline): SGHNT, YENEEA. The CDR3 runs 14 residues. The V gene lost 5 bases and the J gene lost 6 bases, with 13 bases spanning the gap.

The J gene is TRBJ1-1, the V gene TRBV7-6; 7 nucleotides agree with TRBD1. V trimming: 5 bases; J trimming: 1 base; junction bases outside the gene matches: 4. CDR3 length equals 14 residues. In germline, CDR1 is SGHVS, CDR2 FNYEAQ. The CDR3 is CASSDRDRNTEAFF. The CDR3 DNA sequence: TGTGCCAGCAGCGACCGGGACAGGAACACTGAAGCTTTCTTT.

CDR3 residues: CASSLKGQGYTEAFF. DNA for the CDR3: TGCGCCAGCAGCTTGAAGGGTCAGGGGTACACTGAAGCTTTCTTT. J is TRBJ1-1 and V is TRBV5-1; possible D gene TRBD1, 6 bases. Germline V gene data show CDR1 as SGHRS and CDR2 as YFSETQ. Trimming took 1 base from V and 3 from J, leaving 13 bases between them. This CDR3 region has 15 residues.

This clone came up once. Germline and junction disagree at one end, which may indicate a read error. This rearrangement joins TRBV28 to TRBJ2-6; TRBD1 might be the D (5 bases). This CDR3 contains 13 residues. Looked up from germline, CDR1 is MDHEN and CDR2 is SYDVKM. DNA of the CDR3: TGTGCCAGCAGTTCACATGGGGCCAACGGCCTGACTTTC. Translating it yields CASSSHGANGLTF.

The chain employs TRBV7-9 and TRBJ2-7, with 10 bases identical to TRBD2. J was trimmed by 3 bases and V by 4 bases; bases with no gene match: 6. The germline CDR1 and CDR2 sequences are SEHNR and FQNEAQ (reference sequence). The CDR3 is 15 residues long. The CDR3 DNA sequence: TGTGCCAGCAGCTCCAGACTAGCGGGTAACTACGAGCAGTACTTC. Protein sequence: CASSSRLAGNYEQYF.

The gene calls are TRBV5-1 and TRBJ1-3; 11 positions match TRBD1. This CDR3 has 18 residues. Germline CDR1 is SGHRS and CDR2 is YFSETQ. Trimming removed 0 bases from V and 0 bases from J; junction bases left unmatched: 5. This CDR3 reads CASSLDGQGAFSGNTIYF. CDR3 in DNA: TGCGCCAGCAGCTTGGATGGACAGGGGGCATTCTCTGGAAACACCATATATTTT.

The chain uses TRBV11-2 and TRBJ2-1; 8 bases match TRBD2. CDR1 and CDR2 from the germline V gene are SGHAT and FQNNGV. The ends lost 5 bases at V and 8 bases at J; junction bases unmatched: 20. CDR3 length: 18 residues. In nucleotides, the CDR3 is TGTGCCAGCAGCCGAACGGGGAGAGTGAGCGGGGGAGTCGATGAGCAGTTCTTC. Protein product: CASSRTGRVSGGVDEQFF.

J is TRBJ2-7 and V is TRBV5-8; 8 bases match TRBD1. Germline V gene lookup returns CDR1 SGHTS and CDR2 YDEGEE. The CDR3 spans 15 residues. V shed 4 bases and J 0 bases; nucleotides not matched to a gene: 6. This CDR3 reads CASSLGQGSSYEQYF. CDR3 sequence (DNA): TGTGCCAGCAGCCTAGGACAGGGAAGCTCCTACGAGCAGTACTTC.